A selection of T cell receptor beta chains follows, all from one sample in a study of T-cell memory formation after mild COVID-19. TCRdb re-analysed the 5' RACE reads in MiXCR, keeping a single row per CDR3 protein. In the table there are approximately 450,000 distinct CDR3 sequences, 18% of which are singletons. Sequenced input: PBMCs or a T cell subset sorted from them (not recorded which). All receptors come from an adult woman who had mild COVID-19 (a few samples of this study predate the infection). Cell type and time point are not known. CDR3s leave out the opening cysteine and the closing phenylalanine or tryptophan.

>TRBV18
ASSPGTVRNQPQH
>TRBV12-3/TRBV12-4
ASSPPGNQGTNEKLF
>TRBV3-1
ASSQFRDSSRYEQY
>TRBV7-8
ASSLVRWGIETQY
>TRBV9
ASSPGAGRSYGYT
>TRBV9
ASSVDLVPPNGYT
>TRBV7-9
ASSIQGNGYT
>TRBV27
ASSLLATSYNEQF
>TRBV7-9
ASSFKLRETYEQY
>TRBV9
ASSVGGTGGDGYT
>TRBV20-1
SARDLAGTSGYNEQF
>TRBV11-3
ASSSRDFNEQY
>TRBV20-1
SARGGQGHGYT
>TRBV20-1
SAPLAGHNEQF
>TRBV7-9
ASSSPDRVAYGYT
>TRBV21-1
ASRSHRDRFLF
>TRBV29-1
SVGAYRARETF
>TRBV7-6
ASSVQGTHSGNTIY
>TRBV29-1
SVDKGYEQF
>TRBV20-1
SASYLPGLAGGQYFYEQY
>TRBV12-3/TRBV12-4
ASSLSGVTDTQY
>TRBV4-3
ASSSAGATYEQY
>TRBV20-1
SAWDRGDYGTEAF
>TRBV4-1
ASSQMGETQY
>TRBV19
ASSIVLQTEAF
>TRBV12-3/TRBV12-4
ASSSFRPLSPNYGYT
>TRBV5-6
ASSLGTSTQPQH
>TRBV7-2
ASSLVRTGDYGYT
>TRBV6-2/TRBV6-3
ASSALGTYLNTEAF
>TRBV5-1
ASSLLREPGYEQY
>TRBV5-1
ASSIRNEQF
>TRBV19
ASRAPRRETQY
>TRBV5-1
ATRRGLVTEAF
>TRBV7-9
AGSLVAGGPRYQETQY
>TRBV7-9
ASTEYTDTQY
>TRBV6-5
ASSRGGGSLSYEQY
>TRBV9
ASSSAGTGGASNEKLF
>TRBV27
ASSSWTGSVETQY
>TRBV27
ASSLRWNLDRPGNSPLH
>TRBV12-3/TRBV12-4
ASTVGLAGGKETQY
>TRBV12-3/TRBV12-4
ASSLARLNEQF
>TRBV7-2
ASSQFYPPSGPYGYT
>TRBV5-1
ASSGWDRGRGEQF
>TRBV10-3
AIRTTSGSTGELF
>TRBV6-2/TRBV6-3
ASTRDAGSYEQY
>TRBV9
ASSVLAGGRGRGFMV
>TRBV24-1
ATSDWGLQETQY
>TRBV6-2/TRBV6-3
ASSYSAIKNQPQH
>TRBV20-1
SARRTPSSYEQY
>TRBV29-1
SDQTGGDVHNEQF
>TRBV4-1
ASSQVNPSPDTQY
>TRBV2
ASTGTVAPGQPQH